This T cell receptor (beta chain) was found in a study of T cells in Graves' hyperthyroidism and ophthalmopathy. Exclusions: uncontrolled infection, other autoimmune disease, pregnancy, lactation. This clonotype showed up just a few times. V was clipped by 3 bases and J by 8 bases, with 13 bases between them. The CDR3 is 13 residues long. The germline V gene has CDR1 SGHAT and CDR2 FQNNGV. The investigators amplified TCR beta CDR3 regions from RNA transcripts. An initial round of RT-PCR targeting the TCR CDR3 relied on the HTBI primer set. TCRdb fed the multiplex PCR reads into MiXCR, producing one record per CDR3 protein. The sample holds under 650,000 distinct CDR3 sequences, 15% to 20% seen once.

This chain joins TRBV11-2 and TRBJ1-2; TRBD1 is a possible D gene (5 bases). The TCR was taken from a woman in her thirties with Graves' hyperthyroidism. Sequenced input: blood. CDR3 DNA sequence: TGTGCCAGCAGCTTCCCTACGGGGGGAGGCTACACCTTC. Translated, it gives CASSFPTGGGYTF.